This entry concerns a single TCR beta chain. Antigen: not known. Expressed TCRB transcripts were sequenced because the isolated RNA had all been reverse transcribed beforehand. Only in-frame clones appear in the TCRdb table, and some are missing; sequencing was by immunoSEQ multiplex PCR. This table holds under 450,000 clones, about 15% found once. These data come from a study of beta chain features in type 1 diabetes. Across the study: Patients did not differ from healthy donors in age, gender or cell yield. All samples combined gave around 98,000,000 sorted cells for examination. Study outcomes and limitations: Naive, central memory and regulatory TCRB repertoires appeared more similar among patients than healthy donors.

CDR3 length: 15 residues. V lost 0 bases and J lost 1, with 8 bases in between. Looked up from germline, CDR1 is SGHDN and CDR2 is FVKESK. The sequencing input was naive CD4+ T cells from blood. The receptor was derived from a man aged 25 to 40 in good health. V usage is TRBV14 and J usage is TRBJ2-3; no definite D call. CDR3 residues: CASSQDRRGTDTQYF. The CDR3 DNA sequence: TGTGCCAGCAGCCAAGACAGGCGAGGCACAGATACGCAGTATTTT.